This T cell receptor (beta chain) was recorded in a study of cytomegalovirus exposure and HLA in healthy donors. General observations from the study: Analysis performed later found roughly 18,000 TCR beta sequences associated with HLA alleles at 0.05 false discovery rate. Reportedly, a later analysis found an Asian-associated ancestry cluster had fewer N-insertions than the approximately 670-donor mean.

A multiplex PCR was run with 60 Vbeta primers and 13 Jbeta primers. Clones were read by immunoSEQ multiplex PCR, and TCRdb kept only the in-frame ones, dropping some. The sample totals under 45,000 clones. As regards this clone: Its antigen is currently unknown.

Trimming removed 5 bases at V and 5 bases at J, with 18 bases between. This CDR3 comprises 15 residues. CDR1 and CDR2 from the germline V gene are SEHNR and FQNEAQ (reference sequence). The receptor was isolated from a male donor in good health and CMV-seronegative. Sequencing was carried out using PBMCs. The chain combines TRBV7-9 with TRBJ2-5; tentatively, D is TRBD2 (5 bases). The CDR3 coding sequence is TGTGCCAGCAGCAGCCCACGACAAGGACTGGAGACCCAGTACTTC. Its translation: CASSSPRQGLETQYF.